The entry below gives a single T cell receptor beta chain sequence along with its context. It has no known antigen specificity. Per-base qualities were not stored, and no clone one base away is much larger. The record originates from a study of control samples from healthy donors and cancer patients (dated by TCRdb to about 2020). The protocol used for the library was the immunoSEQ multiplex PCR assay. As stored in TCRdb, this immuneACCESS dataset retains in-frame rearrangements with V and J assigned. A fraction of the clones does not appear; measured against another copy, unresolved V genes explain less than half of the discrepancy, and the remainder lacks a known reason. The sample data list more than 60,000 clones, and 75% to 90% of these were observed just once. Jointly, the top ten make up around a tenth of the sample. Sequenced input: PBMCs. The sequence was collected from a woman aged 50 to 60 with colorectal cancer.

CDR3 loop: CASSSWTPSSYNSPLHF. The DNA sequence is as follows: TGTGCCAGCAGTTCCTGGACACCCAGCTCCTATAATTCACCCCTCCACTTT. In this chain, TRBV27 is recombined with TRBJ1-6, with a weak D call of TRBD1 (5 bases match). Reading from cysteine to phenylalanine, the CDR3 counts 17 amino acids. The read is trimmed to its CDR3 DNA, 51 bases read in frame from base 1. V sheds 4 bases and J sheds 0 bases, leaving 13 bases between their ends. For CDR1 and CDR2, the germline V gene (reference sequence) lists MNHEY and SMNVEV.